These 21 T cell receptor beta chains came from one sample sequenced in a study of cytomegalovirus exposure and HLA in healthy donors. Amplification used 60 Vbeta primers and 13 Jbeta primers. The assay was immunoSEQ multiplex PCR, and TCRdb's table has in-frame clones only and misses some. The sample contains some 250,000 clones, about 80% of which appear only once. The sequenced sample consisted of PBMCs. These receptors came from a woman in her 40s in good health and CMV-seropositive.

This sequence joins TRBV6-6 and TRBJ1-3, with a possible D match to TRBD1 (5 bases). CDR1 and CDR2 (germline): MNHNY, SVGAGI (reference sequence). V lost 4 bases to trimming and J lost 2 bases, with 9 bases between them. CDR3 length equals 14 residues. The CDR3 bases are TGTGCCAGCAGTTCAGGGATTGCTGGAAACACCATATATTTT. This sequence encodes CASSSGIAGNTIYF.

This chain links TRBV30 with TRBJ1-4; D gene uncertain. The CDR3 totals 12 residues. The V gene's germline CDR1 is GTSNPN and CDR2 SVGIG (reference sequence). Trimming left V 1 base short and J 13 bases short, with 13 bases between. The CDR3 is CAWSETGRALFF. For the CDR3, the DNA is TGTGCCTGGAGTGAGACCGGGAGGGCACTGTTTTTT.

This sequence joins TRBV4-2 and TRBJ1-2, with 9 bases matching TRBD1. The trim removed 0 bases at V and 2 bases at J, leaving 4 bases unmatched. Germline values: CDR1 LGHNA, CDR2 YNFKEQ. This CDR3 contains 16 residues. The CDR3 sequence is CASSQDWDRDNYGYTF. The CDR3 DNA sequence: TGTGCCAGCAGCCAAGATTGGGACAGGGACAACTATGGCTACACCTTC.

The chain has TRBV29-1 and TRBJ1-1; TRBD1 agrees at 7 bases. Germline CDR1 reads SQVTM; CDR2 reads ANQGSEA. The CDR3 spans 15 residues. With V trimmed by 0 bases and J by 4 bases, 8 bases remained unmatched. The CDR3 loop reads CSVEDQGEVGTEAFF. CDR3 in DNA: TGCAGCGTTGAAGATCAGGGGGAAGTAGGCACTGAAGCTTTCTTT.

The genes are TRBV5-6 and TRBJ2-1; TRBD1 might be the D (5 bases). CDR1 and CDR2 (germline): SGHDT, YYEEEE. This CDR3 region has 15 residues. The germline V and J ends were trimmed by 3 bases and 0 bases, with 10 bases remaining between them. As DNA, the CDR3 is TGTGCCAGCAGCTGGGGCGGAAGCTCCTACAATGAGCAGTTCTTC. Protein: CASSWGGSSYNEQFF.

The chain uses TRBV10-3 and TRBJ1-1; no definite D call. The CDR3 contains 13 residues. Trimming took 7 bases from V and 0 from J, leaving 9 bases between them. The germline gives CDR1 ENHRY, CDR2 SYGVKD. The CDR3 sequence is CAITRRLNTEAFF. The DNA of the CDR3 is TGTGCCATCACCCGGAGACTGAACACTGAAGCTTTCTTT.

V gene TRBV30 combines with J gene TRBJ1-2; D gene uncertain. The CDR3 totals 13 residues. The V gene's germline CDR1 is GTSNPN and CDR2 SVGIG (reference sequence). The V gene lost 4 bases and the J gene lost 2 bases, with 11 bases spanning the gap. The chain's CDR3 is CAWTVGGNYGYTF. In DNA form, the CDR3 reads TGTGCCTGGACCGTTGGCGGGAACTATGGCTACACCTTC.

The chain carries TRBV19 and TRBJ2-3; a weak D match, TRBD2 (6 bases). Trimming pared 3 bases from V and 1 base from J, leaving 8 bases between. The CDR3 consists of 14 residues. The germline V gene encodes CDR1 LNHDA and CDR2 SQIVND (reference sequence). This chain's CDR3 is CASSMGLRTDTQYF. CDR3 sequence (DNA): TGTGCCAGTAGTATGGGACTTCGCACAGATACGCAGTATTTT.

The chain is built from TRBV28 and TRBJ2-1, with 12 nucleotides matching TRBD2. From germline, CDR1 is MDHEN and CDR2 SYDVKM. The CDR3 consists of 16 residues. V lost 5 bases and J lost 9; bases outside the gene matches: 11. The CDR3 bases are TGTGCCAGCAGTCCTTACCTGACTAGCGGGAGAACTGAGCAGTTCTTC. The encoded protein is CASSPYLTSGRTEQFF.

The chain uses TRBV4-3 and TRBJ1-2; 8 bases agree with TRBD1. This CDR3 has 15 residues. The J segment lost 8 bases and the V segment lost 0 bases, leaving 8 bases of the junction unmatched. CDR1 is LGHNA, CDR2 YSLEER, per germline. CDR3 region: CASSQDTGQGGGYTF. CDR3 DNA: TGCGCCAGCAGCCAAGATACAGGACAGGGCGGCGGCTACACCTTC.

The sample holds a few counts of this clone. CDR3: CASSLGGSQGAWTEAFF. The DNA of the CDR3 is TGCGCCAGCAGCTTGGGGGGGTCACAGGGGGCCTGGACTGAAGCTTTCTTT. The V call is TRBV5-1, the J call TRBJ1-1; 9 bases fit TRBD1. Looked up from germline, CDR1 is SGHRS and CDR2 is YFSETQ. This CDR3 comprises 17 residues. V shed 0 bases and J 5 bases; nucleotides not matched to a gene: 11.

The chain has TRBV27 and TRBJ2-5, with 14 bases lining up with TRBD2. The end of the DNA is better explained by TRBJ2-7, so the J call may be wrong. Looked up from germline, CDR1 is MNHEY and CDR2 is SMNVEV (reference sequence). The length of the CDR3 is 15 residues. CDR3 nucleotide sequence: TGTGCCAGCAGGGGACTAGCGGGGGCGTCCTACGAGCAGTACTTC. This encodes CASRGLAGASYEQYF.

Comment on this clone: Other DNA sequences in the sample encode the same CDR3. In DNA, the CDR3 is TGTGCCAGCAGCTCCCGACCGGACAGAGCGTCTGGAAACACCATATATTTT. The encoded protein is CASSSRPDRASGNTIYF. This chain connects TRBV13 to TRBJ1-3, with a possible D match to TRBD1 (6 bases). The CDR3 has 17 residues. V lost 4 bases and J lost 1, with 17 bases in between. Germline lookup yields CDR1 PRHDT and CDR2 FYEKMQ (reference sequence).

V is TRBV7-3 and J is TRBJ1-1; 8 bases are shared with TRBD1. This CDR3 comprises 16 residues. The J segment lost 1 base and the V segment lost 5 bases, leaving 9 bases of the junction unmatched. The germline gives CDR1 SGHTA, CDR2 FQGTGA. The CDR3 DNA follows: TGTGCCAGCAGCCGCGGACAGGGTCCCCAGAACACTGAAGCTTTCTTT. This sequence encodes CASSRGQGPQNTEAFF.

The CDR3 bases are TGTGCCAGCAGCTCCGGGACAGGGGGCGATCAGCCCCAGCATTTT. Amino acid sequence: CASSSGTGGDQPQHF. The V and J genes are TRBV5-8 and TRBJ1-5; TRBD1 agrees at 12 bases. The germline V gene encodes CDR1 SGHTS and CDR2 YDEGEE. Trimming removed 3 bases from V and 5 bases from J; junction bases left unmatched: 3. CDR3 length: 15 amino acids.

The chain recombines TRBV7-2 with TRBJ2-5, with 15 bases that match TRBD2. V lost 5 bases and J lost 1; bases outside the gene matches: 5. CDR1 and CDR2 from the germline V gene are SGHTA and FQGNSA. This CDR3 has 17 amino acids. The CDR3 sequence: CASSPGLAGGPQETQYF. CDR3 DNA: TGTGCCAGCAGCCCAGGACTAGCGGGGGGGCCCCAAGAGACCCAGTACTTC.

The chain combines TRBV19 with TRBJ2-2; 13 nucleotides match TRBD2. The CDR3 has 18 residues. Per germline, CDR1 LNHDA and CDR2 SQIVND (reference sequence). V dropped 5 bases and J dropped 0; count of bases not matched to a gene: 6. The CDR3 DNA is TGTGCCAGTAGTTCAGGACTAGCGGGAGCCACGAACACCGGGGAGCTGTTTTTT. Protein: CASSSGLAGATNTGELFF.

The DNA for the CDR3 is TGTGCCAGCAGCCTTACACAGGGTAGTGGCTACACCTTC. Its translation: CASSLTQGSGYTF. J is TRBJ1-2 and V is TRBV11-3; D might be TRBD1 (6 bases). Trimming took 5 bases from V and 7 from J, leaving 14 bases between them. The CDR3 consists of 13 residues. Looked up from germline, CDR1 is SGHNT and CDR2 is YENEEA.

This chain uses TRBV28 with TRBJ1-2; no clear D. With 3 bases removed from V and 4 bases from J, the gap between germline ends came to 15 bases. The germline V gene encodes CDR1 MDHEN and CDR2 SYDVKM. This CDR3 has 15 residues. CDR3: CASSFRMSVSYGYTF. DNA of the CDR3: TGTGCCAGCAGTTTCAGAATGAGCGTGAGCTATGGCTACACCTTC.

This clone came up a few times. The chain couples TRBV11-3 to TRBJ2-2; 8 bases line up with TRBD1. J lost 1 base, V lost 5 bases, and 6 bases had no gene match. The CDR3 extends over 16 amino acids. The germline CDR1 and CDR2 sequences are SGHNT and YENEEA. The chain's CDR3 is CASSRQDRVNTGELFF. The CDR3 DNA reads as TGTGCCAGCAGCCGGCAGGACAGGGTGAACACCGGGGAGCTGTTTTTT.

The V and J genes are TRBV27 and TRBJ2-7; D is ambiguous. The CDR3 consists of 16 residues. Deletions cut 2 bases from V and 2 bases from J, with 16 bases between. Germline V gene sequence: CDR1 MNHEY, CDR2 SMNVEV (reference sequence). The CDR3, as DNA: TGTGCCAGCAGTTTAGCGGCGGAAGGAAGCACCTACGAGCAGTACTTC. It specifies CASSLAAEGSTYEQYF.